One and the same sample provided the 3 T cell receptor beta chains below, sequenced in a study of T cells in localized non-small cell lung cancer. This table comes from immunoSEQ multiplex PCR, and its TCRdb copy is limited to in-frame clones, with some not included. Counted here are 45,000 to 65,000 clones, about three quarters occurring once; the ten biggest clones make up roughly 4.9%. Sequences were derived from PBMCs, sampled before any cancer treatment. These receptors originate from a woman aged 35 to 75 with stage II lung adenocarcinoma.

This clone appeared a few times. The chain links TRBV27 to TRBJ1-6, with D hard to call. The CDR3 extends over 16 amino acids. Germline V gene sequence: CDR1 MNHEY, CDR2 SMNVEV (reference sequence). V dropped 6 bases and J dropped 12 bases, with 24 bases sitting between them. The CDR3 nucleotides read TGTGCCAGCAGCCCCAGCCGGCGAGACTCGGGTCGACCCCTCCACTTT. Translating gives CASSPSRRDSGRPLHF.

This clone was counted many times. The genes are TRBV19 and TRBJ1-2; unclear D gene. The CDR3 extends over 15 amino acids. V was cut by 2 bases and J by 0 bases, with 10 bases left in between. Germline-derived CDR1 and CDR2 are LNHDA and SQIVND (reference sequence). The CDR3 sequence is CASSISGGSNYGYTF. CDR3 DNA: TGTGCCAGTAGTATATCCGGCGGATCTAACTATGGCTACACCTTC.

V and J are TRBV30 and TRBJ1-1; possibly TRBD1 for D (6 bases). The CDR3 extends over 14 amino acids. The V end was cut by 4 bases, the J end by 11 bases, with 23 bases between. Germline V gene data show CDR1 as GTSNPN and CDR2 as SVGIG (reference sequence). The CDR3 coding sequence is TGTGCCTGGAATCCCGGGACACCTACGACTCGGGCTTTCTTT. Its protein product is CAWNPGTPTTRAFF.